Following are 8 T cell receptor beta chains from one sample sequenced in a study of cytomegalovirus exposure and HLA in healthy donors. PCR was performed using 60 Vbeta and 13 Jbeta primers. Sequenced by immunoSEQ multiplex PCR; TCRdb stores in-frame clones only, minus some. Among 120,000 to 150,000 clones listed, over 60% were seen once. Sequenced material: PBMCs. The receptors originated from a man between 35 and 55 years old in good health and CMV-seropositive.

The gene calls are TRBV28 and TRBJ2-6, with D perhaps matching TRBD1 (5 bases). CDR1 is MDHEN, CDR2 SYDVKM, per germline. V was pared by 3 bases and J by 0 bases, with 9 bases between. The CDR3 is made up of 16 amino acids. The CDR3 coding sequence is TGTGCCAGCAGTTTTAGGGGTGGCTCTGGGGCCAACGTCCTGACTTTC. This encodes CASSFRGGSGANVLTF.

In this sample, this clone turned up a few times. The chain recombines TRBV14 with TRBJ2-2, with 7 positions matching TRBD2. The CDR3 sequence is 16 residues long. Germline CDR1 is SGHDN and CDR2 is FVKESK. The trim removed 1 base at V and 4 bases at J, leaving 6 bases unmatched. This chain's CDR3 is CASSQGPSGSTGELFF. CDR3 DNA: TGTGCCAGCAGCCAAGGCCCTAGCGGCTCCACCGGGGAGCTGTTTTTT.

The chain employs TRBV28 and TRBJ2-1, with 8 bases matching TRBD1. The CDR3 has 14 residues. V lost 6 bases, J lost 4 bases, and 5 bases stayed unmatched. Germline V lookup: CDR1 MDHEN, CDR2 SYDVKM. CDR3 loop: CASSYGQGYNEQFF. For the CDR3, the DNA is TGTGCCAGCAGCTATGGACAGGGTTACAATGAGCAGTTCTTC.

CDR3 sequence reads: CASSGTSGIVYEQFF. The CDR3 DNA reads as TGTGCCAGCAGCGGGACTAGCGGGATTGTCTATGAGCAGTTCTTC. V is TRBV9 and J is TRBJ2-1; 12 positions match TRBD2. CDR1 and CDR2 (germline): SGDLS, YYNGEE. The CDR3 has 15 residues. The trim removed 3 bases at V and 8 bases at J, leaving 6 bases unmatched.

The chain has TRBV11-2 and TRBJ2-1, with 8 nucleotides matching TRBD1. With 5 bases clipped from V and 7 bases from J, the junction kept 13 bases outside the gene matches. The CDR3 extends over 16 amino acids. Germline-derived CDR1 and CDR2 are SGHAT and FQNNGV. CDR3 residues: CASSQTPGQATNEQFF. The CDR3 nucleotides read TGTGCCAGCAGCCAAACGCCGGGACAGGCGACAAATGAGCAGTTCTTC.

This clone was observed a single time. This chain links TRBV30 with TRBJ2-7; 9 nucleotides agree with TRBD1. CDR1 GTSNPN and CDR2 SVGIG come from the germline V gene (reference sequence). The CDR3 sequence is 14 residues long. Trimming cost V 3 bases and J 3 bases; bases outside gene matches: 6. CDR3 loop: CAWRHRGQGYEQYF. The DNA for the CDR3 is TGTGCCTGGAGGCATAGGGGACAGGGCTACGAGCAGTACTTC.

This chain connects TRBV18 to TRBJ1-5; D possibly corresponds to TRBD1 (5 bases). Germline-derived CDR1 and CDR2 are KGHSH and LQKENI. The CDR3 runs to 18 residues. Between the trimmed V and J ends, which lost 4 bases and 0 bases, there was a span of 19 bases. Here the CDR3 reads CASSQTGTPTHSNQPQHF. The CDR3 DNA follows: TGTGCCAGCTCACAAACCGGGACTCCCACTCATAGCAATCAGCCCCAGCATTTT.

The chain is built from TRBV2 and TRBJ1-2, with unresolved D. The CDR3 spans 13 residues. The germline V gene encodes CDR1 SNHLY and CDR2 FYNNEI. V lost 6 bases and J lost 13, with 21 bases in between. The CDR3 is CASREDGPLRGTF. In DNA, the CDR3 is TGTGCCAGCAGGGAGGACGGACCTCTAAGAGGCACCTTC.